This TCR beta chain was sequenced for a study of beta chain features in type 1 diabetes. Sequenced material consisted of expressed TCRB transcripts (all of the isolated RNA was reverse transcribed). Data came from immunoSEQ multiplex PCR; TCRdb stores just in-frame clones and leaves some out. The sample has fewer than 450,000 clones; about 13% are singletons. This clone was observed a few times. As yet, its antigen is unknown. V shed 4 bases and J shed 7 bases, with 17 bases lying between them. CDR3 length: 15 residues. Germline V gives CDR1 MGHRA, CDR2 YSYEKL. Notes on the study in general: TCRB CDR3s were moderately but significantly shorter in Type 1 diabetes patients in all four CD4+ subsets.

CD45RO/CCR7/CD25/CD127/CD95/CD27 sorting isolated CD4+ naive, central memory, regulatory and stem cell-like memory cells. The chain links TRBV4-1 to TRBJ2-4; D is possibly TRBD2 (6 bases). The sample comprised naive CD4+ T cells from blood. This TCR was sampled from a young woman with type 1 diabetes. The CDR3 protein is CASSPRTAGRNIQYF. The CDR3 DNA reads TGCGCCAGCAGCCCAAGAACGGCTGGGAGGAACATTCAGTACTTC.